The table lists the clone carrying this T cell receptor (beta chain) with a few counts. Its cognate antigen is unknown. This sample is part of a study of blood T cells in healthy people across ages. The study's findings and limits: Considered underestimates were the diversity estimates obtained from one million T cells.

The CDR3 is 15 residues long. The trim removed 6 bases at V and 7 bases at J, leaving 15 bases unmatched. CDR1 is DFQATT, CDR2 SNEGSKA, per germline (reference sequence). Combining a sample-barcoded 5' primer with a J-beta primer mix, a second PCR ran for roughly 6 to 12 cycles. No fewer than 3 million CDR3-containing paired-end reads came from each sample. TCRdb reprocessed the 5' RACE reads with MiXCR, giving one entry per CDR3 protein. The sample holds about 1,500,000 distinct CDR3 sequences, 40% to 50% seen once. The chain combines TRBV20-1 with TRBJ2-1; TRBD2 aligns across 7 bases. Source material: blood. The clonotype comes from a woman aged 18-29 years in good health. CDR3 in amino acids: CSARGRGLADNEQFF. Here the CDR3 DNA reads TGCAGTGCCCGGGGCCGCGGGCTAGCGGATAATGAGCAGTTCTTC.